The rows below give T cell receptor beta chains drawn from one sample of a study of T cells in Graves' hyperthyroidism and ophthalmopathy. TCRdb re-derived calls from the multiplex PCR reads in MiXCR, one entry per CDR3 protein. The table records some 620,000 distinct CDR3 sequences, about 16% of them present only once. The sample comprised blood. The source of these receptors is a woman aged 25 to 39 with Graves' hyperthyroidism. CDR3s include the opening cysteine and the closing phenylalanine or tryptophan. Each record gives: V gene, J gene, CDR3 protein.

v_call: TRBV7-2
j_call: TRBJ2-1
cdr3_aa: CASSLDQSSYNEQFF

v_call: TRBV6-1
j_call: TRBJ2-1
cdr3_aa: CASSPRLVGVAEQFF

v_call: TRBV13
j_call: TRBJ2-7
cdr3_aa: CASSLESVYEQYF

v_call: TRBV7-9
j_call: TRBJ2-7
cdr3_aa: CASSPRVSGPLEQYF

v_call: TRBV6-1
j_call: TRBJ2-7
cdr3_aa: CASSLLSSSYEQYF

v_call: TRBV27
j_call: TRBJ2-1
cdr3_aa: CASRGTAYNEQFF

v_call: TRBV2
j_call: TRBJ2-5
cdr3_aa: CASEGEETQYF

v_call: TRBV5-1
j_call: TRBJ2-1
cdr3_aa: CASSLARELGEQFF

v_call: TRBV30
j_call: TRBJ2-2
cdr3_aa: CAWSVRPSGLGGELFF

v_call: TRBV30
j_call: TRBJ2-1
cdr3_aa: CAWRGTGGFYNEQFF

v_call: TRBV6-1
j_call: TRBJ1-3
cdr3_aa: CASSRNRDTSGNTIYF

v_call: TRBV6-1
j_call: TRBJ2-1
cdr3_aa: CASRDRGLGDNEQFF

v_call: TRBV10-3
j_call: TRBJ2-1
cdr3_aa: CAISGAGFSYNEQFF

v_call: TRBV18
j_call: TRBJ2-7
cdr3_aa: CASSPKGQVVSYEQYF

v_call: TRBV7-8
j_call: TRBJ2-1
cdr3_aa: CASRRGRSGGNEQFF

v_call: TRBV29-1
j_call: TRBJ2-1
cdr3_aa: CSETLTRTSGRARSYNEQFF

v_call: TRBV28
j_call: TRBJ1-2
cdr3_aa: CASSLLGGSDYGYTF

v_call: TRBV6-1
j_call: TRBJ1-4
cdr3_aa: CASSPDGSVEKLFF

v_call: TRBV28
j_call: TRBJ2-5
cdr3_aa: CASSSRSRAGSLETQYF

v_call: TRBV20-1
j_call: TRBJ2-7
cdr3_aa: CSAKDSLYEQYF

v_call: TRBV30
j_call: TRBJ1-1
cdr3_aa: CAWSPGGGTEAFF

v_call: TRBV6-1
j_call: TRBJ1-1
cdr3_aa: CASSSGSTNTEAFF

v_call: TRBV27
j_call: TRBJ1-4
cdr3_aa: CASSPLGPTNEKLFF

v_call: TRBV12-3/TRBV12-4
j_call: TRBJ1-1
cdr3_aa: CASSTPTRTANTEAFF

v_call: TRBV12-3/TRBV12-4
j_call: TRBJ1-5
cdr3_aa: CASRTGDGPNQPQHF

v_call: TRBV7-3
j_call: TRBJ1-1
cdr3_aa: CASSLATGSLNMNTEAFF

v_call: TRBV6-1
j_call: TRBJ1-1
cdr3_aa: CASSPGGMSAFF

v_call: TRBV7-8
j_call: TRBJ1-4
cdr3_aa: CASSLDVGTNEKLFF